This T cell receptor beta chain was sequenced for a study of identical twins. Study-wide findings and caveats: Findings came from cross-sectional statistics, without long-term follow-up of donors. The authors noted that invariant MAIT and iNKT cells could partly confound zero-insertion analyses.

The CDR3 totals 15 residues. Looked up from germline, CDR1 is SGHNT and CDR2 is YENEEA. Trimming took 7 bases from V and 6 from J; bases not matched to a gene: 6. As concerns this clonotype: Its antigen is currently unknown.

After template switching added a universal primer site, the resulting cDNA carried unique molecular identifiers. TCRdb itself ran the 5' RACE reads through MiXCR, one entry per CDR3 protein. The sample lists about 530,000 distinct CDR3 sequences, roughly 15% occurring once. This same sample was also taken into another study, of yellow fever vaccine responses in identical twins.

The sequencing sample was made of CD4+ T cells sorted from blood. The rearrangement links TRBV11-3 to TRBJ2-1, with 13 bases that match TRBD2. The sequence was obtained from a woman aged 18 to 35 in good health. This chain's CDR3 is CASTLRTSGSNEQFF. The DNA for the CDR3 is TGTGCCAGCACACTTCGGACTAGCGGGAGCAATGAGCAGTTCTTC.